This TCR beta chain emerged from a study of neurological immune-mediated disorders. Study-wide points: Patients with HTLV-1-associated myelopathy showed the most TCR clonal expansion. Those with multiple sclerosis showed the least, falling below healthy controls.

It was by 5'RACE with 10-nucleotide random UMIs that the cDNA was made. TCRdb fed the 5' RACE reads into MiXCR, producing one record per CDR3 protein. Of 60,000 to 85,000 distinct CDR3 sequences detected, roughly 5.6% appear once; the ten largest clones hold about 7.4%. This clonotype has a count of ten or more. The antigen remains undetermined. V lost 4 bases and J 5 bases, leaving 12 bases between the germline ends. CDR3 size: 13 residues. From germline, CDR1 is SGDLS and CDR2 YYNGEE. Sequencing was done on a sample of PBMCs. The TCR originated in a man aged 18 to 30 with multiple sclerosis. V and J are TRBV9 and TRBJ1-1; no reliable D call. The CDR3 loop is CASSPPGATEAFF. In nucleotides, the CDR3 is TGTGCCAGCAGCCCGCCAGGAGCAACTGAAGCTTTCTTT.